Reported below is one T cell receptor (beta chain). Which antigen it targets is not known. Base-call qualities are not available, and no considerably larger clone is one nucleotide away. Libraries were constructed by UMI-ligation and nested PCR. An equimolar mix of two oligonucleotides covering both TRBC1 and TRBC2 was used as the beta constant-region primer. Four rounds of PCR were used to amplify ligated cDNA, with nested alpha and beta constant-region primers being used together with the SP2 primer. A single-stranded oligonucleotide carrying the SP2 primer and a 12-nucleotide UMI was ligated to the 3' end of the cDNA by T4 RNA ligase 1. The ligation reaction was incubated at 16°C for about 20-24 hours. PCR2 was typically run as a SYBR Green qPCR and stopped at a predetermined threshold to prevent over-amplification. Agencourt AMPure XP magnetic beads were used for all purifications after the first. Library quantification was done by Qubit, followed by a TapeStation check on which the main peak was expected at around 650 bp. Pooled libraries were sequenced on an Illumina MiSeq using v2 2x251 paired-end kits, and typically roughly 0.85-2 million reads were obtained per sample. Libraries were pooled at about 4 nM per sample, and roughly 4.5-8% PhiX was added to improve cluster recognition. The study's own analysis went as follows. FASTQ reads processed by Demultiplexor were assigned V and J genes by Decombinator through tag matching that tolerated a single base-pair mismatch. By using UMIs, Collapsinator corrected both sequencing errors and the frequency errors caused by PCR heterogeneity. TCRs were translated and CDR3s were extracted from the conserved cysteine to the FGXG phenylalanine by CDR3Translator, with non-productive sequences being flagged. Gini, Shannon entropy and inverse Simpson indices were computed after subsampling the repertoires to the same number of UMI-defined TCRs. Within the linear range, a power law was fitted to clonotype abundance distributions using maximum likelihood. On one naive CD8 sample, the pipeline and MIGEC gave similar UMI counts, unique TCR numbers and clonal distributions. In one analysis, naive TCRs also found in any memory subset of the same donor were removed from the naive repertoire. Repertoires were searched for around 7,300 CMV-associated CDR3 sequences compiled from VDJdb and a published dataset. TCRdb itself trimmed the public reads at Q25 with fastp, ran MiXCR and retained productive beta chains. Rows merge per CDR3 protein into single entries with the most common DNA and genes. None of the V and J calls come from the authors' own analysis; TCRdb made them. This sample has 150,000 or so distinct CDR3 sequences in its table, and about 20% of those were observed once. Of the sample, 0.09% to 0.13% is held by the ten largest clones.

The sample is drawn from a study of naive and memory T cell subsets (dated by TCRdb to about 2017). Background on the whole study: An open-source, UMI-based TCR alpha and beta sequencing pipeline was applied to sorted naive and memory peripheral blood T cell subsets. The functional CMV T cell responses agreed completely with IgG serology results. RNA was DNase-treated and reverse transcribed with TCR constant-region primers, mostly using SuperScript III.

Including cysteine and phenylalanine, the CDR3 has 11 amino acids. CDR3 DNA is the only sequence kept; it has 33 bases, read in frame from the first base. Reading the germline V gene (reference sequence) gives CDR1 LNHDA and CDR2 SQIVND. The research as a whole found: A few larger clonotypes were found in naive repertoires, especially CD8, and these larger clonotypes were possibly memory cells re-expressing CD45RA. Clonotypes were defined as single alpha or beta chain sequences, not paired alpha/beta receptors. The repertoire findings for the naive and memory subsets could not be validated against a ground truth because none was available. TCR abundance followed a power law whose exponent differed between naive and memory subsets but was consistent across the three individuals. RNA-based TCR counts may be influenced by expression changes linked to T cell activation and differentiation. Once error correction was done, more than 90% of naive TCR sequences showed up just once, which made the naive abundance distributions much steeper than those of the memory subsets. Gini index rose and Shannon and inverse Simpson diversity fell from naive through CM, EM and EMRA in both CD4 and CD8 cells.

Separate amplification of TCR alpha and beta chain libraries was performed from the second PCR step onward. CMV status of each donor was established by measuring IFNgamma production from CD4+ T cells after fresh PBMCs were stimulated overnight with CMV viral lysate. CD4 T cells were positively selected with Miltenyi beads, followed by positive selection of CD8 T cells from the CD4-negative fraction. Cells were stained for CD3, CD4, CD8, CD45RA, CD27 and a live/dead dye and were sorted on a BD Aria II into four subsets based on CD45RA and CD27. Blood was obtained from three healthy volunteers, and the blood from each volunteer was fractionated into CD4 and CD8 T cells and subsequently into four differentiation subsets. About 120 ml of peripheral blood was drawn per donor, and PBMC were isolated by Ficoll-Paque PLUS density-gradient centrifugation. After sorting, cells were lysed in RLT buffer, RNA was extracted using a Qiagen RNeasy kit, and the extracted RNA was stored at -80 degrees C.

The TCR originated in a human donor in good health. This sequence uses TRBV19 and TRBJ1-4, and the D gene may be TRBD1, 5 bases matching. What was sequenced was naive CD4+ T cells from blood. The cell subset or site label on this specimen signifies: naive T cells, CD45RA high CD27+. The bases read TGTGCGACAGCGTTTAATGAAAAACTGTTTTTT. It specifies CATAFNEKLFF.